This entry lists 17 T cell receptor beta chains sequenced from one sample in a study of radiotherapy plus CTLA-4 blockade in lung cancer. The protocol was immunoSEQ multiplex PCR, while the TCRdb copy is restricted to in-frame clones and leaves out a portion. The repertoire includes about 90,000 clones, 72% of them detected once, and around an eighth sits in the top ten. The specimen was peripheral blood, collected from a patient treated with radiotherapy plus ipilimumab. These receptors originate from a human donor with non-small cell lung cancer that progressed on radiotherapy plus ipilimumab.

This chain joins TRBV5-6 and TRBJ2-2, with 10 bases fitting TRBD2. From germline, CDR1 is SGHDT and CDR2 YYEEEE. The ends lost 3 bases at V and 4 bases at J; junction bases unmatched: 9. The CDR3 is 17 residues long. The CDR3 here is CASSSHSGRSSTGELFF. The CDR3 nucleotides read TGTGCCAGCAGCTCTCATAGCGGGAGGAGTAGCACCGGGGAGCTGTTTTTT.

V and J are TRBV28 and TRBJ2-7; D perhaps matches TRBD2 (6 bases). Trimming cost V 2 bases and J 0 bases, with 11 bases left between them. The V gene's germline CDR1 is MDHEN and CDR2 SYDVKM. The CDR3 extends over 15 amino acids. DNA for the CDR3: TGTGCCAGCAGTTTAGGGGGGACGGTCTCCTACGAGCAGTACTTC. Translated: CASSLGGTVSYEQYF.

Only a few counts were recorded for this clone. The J gene is TRBJ1-2, the V gene TRBV6-1, with TRBD1 as a possible D gene (6 bases). CDR3 length: 16 residues. Trimming removed 4 bases at V and 2 bases at J, with 17 bases between. Germline CDR1 reads MNHNS; CDR2 reads SASEGT. CDR3 protein: CASSGRYQGRNYGYTF. The CDR3, as DNA: TGTGCCAGCAGTGGCCGATACCAGGGGCGGAACTATGGCTACACCTTC.

The V gene is TRBV6-5, the J gene TRBJ1-3; a possible D gene is TRBD1 (5 bases). In germline, CDR1 is MNHEY, CDR2 SVGAGI. V was shortened by 6 bases and J by 0 bases, with 9 bases between the two germline ends. The CDR3 spans 14 residues. The CDR3 DNA is TGTGCCAGCAGCACAGGCAACTCTGGAAACACCATATATTTT. Protein sequence: CASSTGNSGNTIYF.

This clone was seen repeatedly, ten times or more. The gene calls are TRBV28 and TRBJ1-1, with D tentatively TRBD1 (5 bases). Germline-derived CDR1 and CDR2 are MDHEN and SYDVKM. The CDR3 sequence is 15 residues long. The germline V and J ends were trimmed by 5 bases and 1 base, with 14 bases remaining between them. The CDR3 region has the DNA TGTGCCAGCAGTCCTCGTGGGGCTCGGAACACTGAAGCTTTCTTT. It translates to CASSPRGARNTEAFF. The variable domain in full, with the rest retrieved from reference TRBV28 and TRBJ1-1, is DVKVTQSSRYLVKRTGEKVFLECVQDMDHENMFWYRQDPGLGLRLIYFSYDVKMKEKGDIPEGYSVSREKKERFSLILESASTNQTSMYLCASSPRGARNTEAFFGQGTRLTVV.

The chain links TRBV28 to TRBJ2-2, with TRBD1 matching over 7 bases. The CDR3 has 16 amino acids. Germline loops: CDR1 MDHEN, CDR2 SYDVKM. V lost 6 bases and J lost 1; bases outside the gene matches: 8. In nucleotides, the CDR3 is TGTGCCAGCAGACAAGGGGGCGCAGGGAACACCGGGGAGCTGTTTTTT. As protein: CASRQGGAGNTGELFF.

V gene TRBV7-3 combines with J gene TRBJ2-1; 9 positions match TRBD2. The CDR3 covers 15 residues. The V gene's germline CDR1 is SGHTA and CDR2 FQGTGA. Losses at the gene ends were 4 bases for V and 12 bases for J; bases not matched to a gene: 13. CDR3 residues: CASSSIPGTSPGQFF. CDR3 DNA: TGTGCCAGCAGCTCCATTCCGGGGACTAGCCCAGGGCAGTTCTTC.

The chain links TRBV5-5 to TRBJ1-2; TRBD1 might be the D (5 bases). Germline CDR1 is SGHKS and CDR2 is YYEKEE (reference sequence). This CDR3 spans 12 amino acids. Trimming shortened V by 4 bases and J by 7 bases, and 11 bases separated the two germline ends. The CDR3 sequence is CASSAVGGGYTF. The CDR3 nucleotides are TGTGCCAGCAGCGCGGTGGGGGGTGGCTACACCTTC.

This clone was counted once. This chain uses TRBV6-1 with TRBJ2-3, with D perhaps matching TRBD1 or TRBD2 (5 bases each). The length of the CDR3 is 15 residues. Trimming removed 6 bases at V and 0 bases at J, with 13 bases between. Germline CDR1 MNHNS, CDR2 SASEGT. The CDR3 loop reads CASRGTRTSTDTQYF. The CDR3 coding sequence is TGTGCCAGCAGGGGGACGCGCACTAGCACAGATACGCAGTATTTT.

The V gene is TRBV2, the J gene TRBJ1-5; D remains unclear. V was cut by 7 bases and J by 4 bases, with 14 bases left in between. Germline V CDR1 and CDR2: SNHLY, FYNNEI. CDR3 length equals 14 residues. CDR3 bases: TGTGCCAGCACTTCCGGGATCTGGAATCAGCCCCAGCATTTT. Translation gives CASTSGIWNQPQHF.

This clone was observed a few times. The rearrangement joins TRBV30 to TRBJ2-2; possibly TRBD1 for D (5 bases). V lost 2 bases, J lost 4 bases, and 14 bases lay in between. This CDR3 contains 15 residues. Germline V gene lookup returns CDR1 GTSNPN and CDR2 SVGIG (reference sequence). Here the CDR3 reads CAWSSKGRGTGELFF. The CDR3 bases are TGTGCCTGGAGTTCTAAGGGGCGAGGCACCGGGGAGCTGTTTTTT.

The rearrangement uses TRBV7-3 and TRBJ2-5; the match to TRBD2 covers 13 bases. V trimming: 5 bases; J trimming: 4 bases; junction bases outside the gene matches: 4. CDR3 length equals 15 residues. Germline V lookup: CDR1 SGHTA, CDR2 FQGTGA. The chain's CDR3 is CASSPGTSGIETQYF. CDR3 DNA: TGTGCCAGCAGCCCAGGGACTAGCGGGATAGAGACCCAGTACTTC.

The rearrangement links TRBV6-5 to TRBJ2-6, with D perhaps matching TRBD2 (7 bases). Trimming shortened V by 11 bases and J by 0 bases, and 14 bases separated the two germline ends. Germline CDR1 and CDR2: MNHEY and SVGAGI. The CDR3 totals 15 residues. CDR3 in DNA: TGTGCCTCGCGGGGGCGCTTCTCTGGGGCCAACGTCCTGACTTTC. It codes for CASRGRFSGANVLTF.

V and J are TRBV7-6 and TRBJ2-7, with D perhaps matching TRBD2 (5 bases). The CDR3 sequence is 15 residues long. Germline CDR1 SGHVS, CDR2 FNYEAQ. Trimming removed 0 bases from V and 6 bases from J, with 15 bases in between. This CDR3 is CASSLAEAVSGEQYF. CDR3 in DNA: TGTGCCAGCAGCTTAGCGGAGGCCGTCTCGGGCGAGCAGTACTTC.

This chain joins TRBV9 and TRBJ2-4, with 8 bases that match TRBD1. Germline CDR1 reads SGDLS; CDR2 reads YYNGEE. CDR3 length: 17 residues. Trimming removed 0 bases from V and 6 bases from J; junction bases left unmatched: 11. The CDR3 DNA is TGTGCCAGCAGCGTAGGTCTTCAGGGGGCCGATGGAAACATTCAGTACTTC. This translates into CASSVGLQGADGNIQYF.

This clone was counted between two and nine times. J is TRBJ2-5 and V is TRBV9; D not certain. Germline V gene lookup returns CDR1 SGDLS and CDR2 YYNGEE. This CDR3 spans 12 amino acids. The V end was cut by 4 bases, the J end by 5 bases, with 9 bases between. CDR3 bases: TGTGCCAGCAGCCGCCAAGGGGAGACCCAGTACTTC. Encoded protein: CASSRQGETQYF.

V usage is TRBV28 and J usage is TRBJ2-7; D uncertain. The CDR3 spans 15 residues. Trimming removed 2 bases at V and 0 bases at J, with 11 bases between. The germline CDR1 and CDR2 sequences are MDHEN and SYDVKM. CDR3 region: CASSLELLSSYEQYF. The CDR3 DNA follows: TGTGCCAGCAGTTTAGAGCTTCTTAGCTCCTACGAGCAGTACTTC.